A selection of T cell receptor beta chains follows, all from one sample in a study of T cell responses to AZD1222 COVID-19 vaccine. Here immunoSEQ multiplex PCR was the method, and the copy in TCRdb shows in-frame clones only, minus some. The table records roughly 100,000 clones, roughly nine tenths of them present only once. Sample: peripheral blood, taken 28 days after the second AZD1222 dose. These receptors were taken from an adult who received the AZD1222 COVID-19 vaccine. CDR3s include the opening cysteine and the closing phenylalanine or tryptophan.

j_call: TRBJ2-7
v_call: TRBV6-5
cdr3_aa: CASSRGGVTYEQYF

j_call: TRBJ2-5
v_call: TRBV7-9
cdr3_aa: CASSFRGQETQYF

j_call: TRBJ2-2
v_call: TRBV7-2
cdr3_aa: CASSLAQGSTGELFF

j_call: TRBJ2-1
v_call: TRBV28
cdr3_aa: CASTASSGSDEQFF

j_call: TRBJ2-7
v_call: TRBV28
cdr3_aa: CASSQDPYEQYF

j_call: TRBJ2-3
v_call: TRBV7-8
cdr3_aa: CASSLDGGVGTDTQYF

j_call: TRBJ1-2
v_call: TRBV5-1
cdr3_aa: CASSSTDSLGGYTF

j_call: TRBJ1-3
v_call: TRBV11-2
cdr3_aa: CASSPGTGSGNTIYF

j_call: TRBJ2-7
v_call: TRBV5-1
cdr3_aa: CASREIEPLEQYF

j_call: TRBJ1-1
v_call: TRBV5-1
cdr3_aa: CASSLAWDTVTEAFF

j_call: TRBJ2-7
v_call: TRBV11-2
cdr3_aa: CASSRGRVNEQYF

j_call: TRBJ2-7
v_call: TRBV4-1
cdr3_aa: CASSQDRSPPYEQYF

j_call: TRBJ2-1
v_call: TRBV5-1
cdr3_aa: CASSLGLAGGGDEQFF

j_call: TRBJ2-7
v_call: TRBV12-5
cdr3_aa: CASGSRNRDSYEQYF

j_call: TRBJ2-5
v_call: TRBV5-6
cdr3_aa: CASSLPSWDRNQETQYF

j_call: TRBJ2-7
v_call: TRBV3-1/TRBV3-2
cdr3_aa: CASSQGRVYEQYF

j_call: TRBJ1-4
v_call: TRBV5-4
cdr3_aa: CASSLAANEKLFF

j_call: TRBJ2-7
v_call: TRBV5-1
cdr3_aa: CASSLGDRGLYEQYF

j_call: TRBJ2-1
v_call: TRBV28
cdr3_aa: CASREKTYNEQFF

j_call: TRBJ1-1
v_call: TRBV18
cdr3_aa: CASSRTDLKNTEAFF

j_call: TRBJ2-2
v_call: TRBV7-3
cdr3_aa: CASSPTTSGIYTGELFF

j_call: TRBJ1-6
v_call: TRBV19
cdr3_aa: CASSDASHSYNSPLHF

j_call: TRBJ1-2
v_call: TRBV19
cdr3_aa: CASRNRDIVSGYTF

j_call: TRBJ1-2
v_call: TRBV19
cdr3_aa: CASSMSRDHGYTF

j_call: TRBJ1-4
v_call: TRBV11-2
cdr3_aa: CASSARGAATNEKLFF

j_call: TRBJ2-7
v_call: TRBV4-1
cdr3_aa: CASSPGQGPSYEQYF

j_call: TRBJ2-1
v_call: TRBV5-1
cdr3_aa: CASSLGRGSNYNEQFF

j_call: TRBJ1-1
v_call: TRBV19
cdr3_aa: CASRRENTEAFF

j_call: TRBJ1-2
v_call: TRBV27
cdr3_aa: CASSFSTGTGDGYTF

j_call: TRBJ2-7
v_call: TRBV15
cdr3_aa: CATDSGLPQSEQYF

j_call: TRBJ1-5
v_call: TRBV28
cdr3_aa: CASGRTGGLGNQPQHF

j_call: TRBJ1-1
v_call: TRBV27
cdr3_aa: CASSLRGQGLGTEAFF